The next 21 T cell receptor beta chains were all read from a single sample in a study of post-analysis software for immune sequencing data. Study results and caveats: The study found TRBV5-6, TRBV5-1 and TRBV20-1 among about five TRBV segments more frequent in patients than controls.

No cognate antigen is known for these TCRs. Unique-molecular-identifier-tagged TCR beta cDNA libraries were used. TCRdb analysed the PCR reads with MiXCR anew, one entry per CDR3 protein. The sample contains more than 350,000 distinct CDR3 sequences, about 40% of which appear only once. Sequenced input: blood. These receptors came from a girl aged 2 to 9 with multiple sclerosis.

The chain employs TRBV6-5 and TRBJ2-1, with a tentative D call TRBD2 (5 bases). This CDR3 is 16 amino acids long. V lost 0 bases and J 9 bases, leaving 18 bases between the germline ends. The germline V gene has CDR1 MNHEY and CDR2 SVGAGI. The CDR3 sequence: CASSYSILSSSTEQFF. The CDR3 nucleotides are TGTGCCAGCAGTTACTCGATTTTGTCTAGCAGCACTGAGCAGTTCTTC.

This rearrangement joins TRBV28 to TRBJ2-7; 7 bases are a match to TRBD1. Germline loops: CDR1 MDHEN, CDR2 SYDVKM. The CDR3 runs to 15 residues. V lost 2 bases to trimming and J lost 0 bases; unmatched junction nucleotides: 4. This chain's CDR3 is CASSLPNRGSYEQYF. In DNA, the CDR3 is TGTGCCAGCAGTTTACCAAACAGGGGCTCCTACGAGCAGTACTTC.

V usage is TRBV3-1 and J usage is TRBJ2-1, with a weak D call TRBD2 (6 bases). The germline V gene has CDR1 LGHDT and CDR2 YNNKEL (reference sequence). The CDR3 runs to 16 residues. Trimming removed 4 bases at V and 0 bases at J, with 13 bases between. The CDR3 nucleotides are TGTGCCAGCAGCCGACTAGAGGGGAGCTCCTACAATGAGCAGTTCTTC. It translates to CASSRLEGSSYNEQFF.

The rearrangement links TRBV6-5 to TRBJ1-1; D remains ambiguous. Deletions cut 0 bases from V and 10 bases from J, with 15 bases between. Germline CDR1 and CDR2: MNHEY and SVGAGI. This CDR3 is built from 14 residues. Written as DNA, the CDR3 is TGTGCCAGCAGTTACTCGGTATATCGAGGAGGAGCTTTCTTT. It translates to CASSYSVYRGGAFF.

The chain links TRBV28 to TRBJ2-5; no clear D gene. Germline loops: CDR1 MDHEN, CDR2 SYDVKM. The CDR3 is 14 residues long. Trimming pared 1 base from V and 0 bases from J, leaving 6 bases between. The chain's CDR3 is CASSLSQYQETQYF. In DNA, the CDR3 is TGTGCCAGCAGTTTATCCCAGTACCAAGAGACCCAGTACTTC.

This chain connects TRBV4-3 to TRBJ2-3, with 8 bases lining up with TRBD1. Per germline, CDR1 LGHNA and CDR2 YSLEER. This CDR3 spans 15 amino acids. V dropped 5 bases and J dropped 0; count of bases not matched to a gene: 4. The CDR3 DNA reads TGCGCCAGCAGCGGGCGGACAGGGAGCACAGATACGCAGTATTTT. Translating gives CASSGRTGSTDTQYF.

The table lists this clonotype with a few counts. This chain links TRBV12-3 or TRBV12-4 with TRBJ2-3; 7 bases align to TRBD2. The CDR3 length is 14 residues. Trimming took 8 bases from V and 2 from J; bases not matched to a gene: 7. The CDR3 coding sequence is TGTGCCAGCGTCGCGGGAGTCTCCACAGATACGCAGTATTTT. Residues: CASVAGVSTDTQYF.

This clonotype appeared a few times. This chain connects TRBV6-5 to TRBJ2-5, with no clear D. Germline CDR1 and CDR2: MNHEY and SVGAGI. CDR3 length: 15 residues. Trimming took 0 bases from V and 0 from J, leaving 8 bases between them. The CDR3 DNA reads TGTGCCAGCAGTTACTCGGGCCTATACCAAGAGACCCAGTACTTC. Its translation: CASSYSGLYQETQYF.

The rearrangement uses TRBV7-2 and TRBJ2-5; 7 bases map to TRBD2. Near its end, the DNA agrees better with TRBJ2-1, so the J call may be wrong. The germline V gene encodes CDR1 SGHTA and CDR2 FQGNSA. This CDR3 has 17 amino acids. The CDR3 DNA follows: TGTGCCAGCAGCTATCTTAGGATGCGGGGGTACCAAGAGACCCAGTTCTTC. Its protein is CASSYLRMRGYQETQFF.

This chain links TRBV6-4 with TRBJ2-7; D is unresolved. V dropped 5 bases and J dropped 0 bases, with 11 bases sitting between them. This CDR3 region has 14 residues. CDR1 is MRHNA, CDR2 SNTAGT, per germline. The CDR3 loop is CASSPQWSSYEQYF. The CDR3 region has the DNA TGTGCCAGCAGTCCGCAGTGGAGCTCCTACGAGCAGTACTTC.

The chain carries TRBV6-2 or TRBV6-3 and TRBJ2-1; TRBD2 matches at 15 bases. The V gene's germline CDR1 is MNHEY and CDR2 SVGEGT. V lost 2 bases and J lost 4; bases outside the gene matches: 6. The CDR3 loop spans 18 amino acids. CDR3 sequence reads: CASSYLGLAGGLYNEQFF. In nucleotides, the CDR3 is TGTGCCAGCAGTTACCTGGGACTAGCGGGAGGACTGTACAATGAGCAGTTCTTC.

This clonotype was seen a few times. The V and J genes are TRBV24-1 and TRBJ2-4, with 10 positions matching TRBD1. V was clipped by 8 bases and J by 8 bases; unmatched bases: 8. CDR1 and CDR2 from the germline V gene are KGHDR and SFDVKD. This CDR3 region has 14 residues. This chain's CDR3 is CATKGQGIGDIQYF. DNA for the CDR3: TGTGCCACCAAGGGACAGGGGATAGGAGACATTCAGTACTTC.

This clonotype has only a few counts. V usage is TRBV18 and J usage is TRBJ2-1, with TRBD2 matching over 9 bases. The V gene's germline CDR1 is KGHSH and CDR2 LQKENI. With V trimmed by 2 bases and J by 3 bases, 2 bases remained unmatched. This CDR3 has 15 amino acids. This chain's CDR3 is CASSPGRGGYNEQFF. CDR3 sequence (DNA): TGTGCCAGCTCACCAGGGCGGGGGGGCTACAATGAGCAGTTCTTC.

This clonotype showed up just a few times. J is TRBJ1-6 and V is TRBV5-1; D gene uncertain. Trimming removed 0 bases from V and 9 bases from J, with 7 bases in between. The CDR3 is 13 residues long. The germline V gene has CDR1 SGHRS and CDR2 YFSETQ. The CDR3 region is CASSLGGISPLHF. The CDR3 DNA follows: TGCGCCAGCAGCTTGGGTGGGATTTCACCCCTCCACTTT.

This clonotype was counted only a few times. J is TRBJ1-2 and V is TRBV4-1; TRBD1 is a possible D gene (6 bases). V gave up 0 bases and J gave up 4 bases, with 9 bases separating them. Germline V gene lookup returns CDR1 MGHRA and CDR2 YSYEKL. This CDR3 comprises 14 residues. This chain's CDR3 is CASSQDDRIYGYTF. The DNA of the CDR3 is TGCGCCAGCAGCCAAGATGACAGGATCTATGGCTACACCTTC.

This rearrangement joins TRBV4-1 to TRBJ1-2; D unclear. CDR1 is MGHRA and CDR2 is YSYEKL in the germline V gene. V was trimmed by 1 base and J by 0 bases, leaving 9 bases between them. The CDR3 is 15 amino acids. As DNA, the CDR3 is TGCGCCAGCAGCCAAGTGTCCGTAGCTAACTATGGCTACACCTTC. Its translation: CASSQVSVANYGYTF.

CDR3 sequence reads: CSVGLGTSGSYEQYF. CDR3 bases: TGCAGCGTTGGACTTGGGACTAGCGGCTCCTACGAGCAGTACTTC. The chain couples TRBV29-1 to TRBJ2-7; 11 bases match TRBD2. CDR1 SQVTM and CDR2 ANQGSEA come from the germline V gene. The CDR3 totals 15 residues. With V trimmed by 4 bases and J by 0 bases, 5 bases remained unmatched.

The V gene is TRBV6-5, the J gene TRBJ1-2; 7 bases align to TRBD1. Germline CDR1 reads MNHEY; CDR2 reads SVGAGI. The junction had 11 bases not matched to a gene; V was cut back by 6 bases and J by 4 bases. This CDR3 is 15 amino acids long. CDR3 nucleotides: TGTGCCAGCAGACCCCCGACAGGGCCACTCTATGGCTACACCTTC. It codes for CASRPPTGPLYGYTF.

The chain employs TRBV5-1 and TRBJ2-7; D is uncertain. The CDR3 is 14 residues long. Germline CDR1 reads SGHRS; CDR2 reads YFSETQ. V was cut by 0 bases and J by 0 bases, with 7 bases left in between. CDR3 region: CASSLGSSSYEQYF. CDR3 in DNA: TGCGCCAGCAGCTTGGGGAGCAGCTCCTACGAGCAGTACTTC.

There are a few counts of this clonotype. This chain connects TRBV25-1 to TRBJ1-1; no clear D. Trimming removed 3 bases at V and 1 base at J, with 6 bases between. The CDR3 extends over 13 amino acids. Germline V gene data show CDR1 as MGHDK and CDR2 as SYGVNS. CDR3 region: CASSDFRNTEAFF. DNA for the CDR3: TGTGCCAGCAGTGATTTCAGGAACACTGAAGCTTTCTTT.

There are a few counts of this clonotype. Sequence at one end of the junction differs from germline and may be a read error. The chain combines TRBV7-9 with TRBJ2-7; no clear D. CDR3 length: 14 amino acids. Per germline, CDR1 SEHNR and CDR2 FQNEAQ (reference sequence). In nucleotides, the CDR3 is TGTGCCGGCAGCTCCGACGGTTGGACCTACGAGCAGTACTTC. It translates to CAGSSDGWTYEQYF.